These 30 T cell receptor beta chains came from one sample sequenced in a study of molecular identifiers for immune sequencing clone quantification. TCRdb re-derived calls from the PCR reads in MiXCR, one entry per CDR3 protein. This table has approximately 630,000 distinct CDR3 sequences, 25% appearing once. The sample comprised naive CD8+ T cells from blood, with Jurkat cell RNA spiked in. Regarding subset: FACS-sorted CD8+CD4-CCR7+CD45RA+ naive T cells. All receptors derive from a human donor in good health. Some libraries in this study had Jurkat cell RNA spiked in.

This clonotype has a handful of counts. The chain is built from TRBV5-6 and TRBJ2-5; 11 bases match TRBD2. This CDR3 comprises 15 residues. Unmatched junction bases numbered 5, after V lost 2 bases and J lost 5 bases. Germline CDR1 reads SGHDT; CDR2 reads YYEEEE. The CDR3, as DNA: TGTGCCAGCAGCTTACTAGCGGGAGTAACGGAGACCCAGTACTTC. Translating gives CASSLLAGVTETQYF.

This clonotype was counted many times. This sequence joins TRBV7-6 and TRBJ2-2; D is ambiguous. CDR1 SGHVS and CDR2 FNYEAQ come from the germline V gene. Trimming removed 5 bases at V and 4 bases at J, with 14 bases between. The CDR3 is 15 residues long. CDR3 sequence (DNA): TGTGCCAGCAGCACCCGATACGTGAGCACCGGGGAGCTGTTTTTT. This translates into CASSTRYVSTGELFF. Based on the CDR3 plus reference TRBV7-6 and TRBJ2-2, the full variable domain is GAGVSQSPRYKVTKRGQDVALRCDPISGHVSLYWYRQALGQGPEFLTYFNYEAQQDKSGLPNDRFSAERPEGSISTLTIQRTEQRDSAMYRCASSTRYVSTGELFFGEGSRLTVL.

This clonotype was seen repeatedly, ten times or more. This sequence joins TRBV6-2 or TRBV6-3 and TRBJ2-5; D may correspond to TRBD1 or TRBD2 (6 bases each). CDR1 is MNHEY and CDR2 is SVGEGT in the germline V gene. V was trimmed by 6 bases and J by 6 bases, leaving 20 bases between them. The CDR3 contains 15 residues. CDR3 protein: CASSPFVGGEKTQYF. The CDR3, as DNA: TGTGCCAGCAGCCCATTCGTCGGGGGCGAGAAGACCCAGTACTTC.

In this sample, this clonotype turned up a few times. The V call is TRBV5-1, the J call TRBJ2-5, with D uncertain. CDR3 length equals 16 residues. Germline CDR1 and CDR2: SGHRS and YFSETQ. V dropped 6 bases and J dropped 5 bases, with 23 bases sitting between them. In DNA form, the CDR3 reads TGCGCCAGCAACCTATTAAGGCCAACTGGGTTCGAGACCCAGTACTTC. Translation: CASNLLRPTGFETQYF.

The chain combines TRBV2 with TRBJ1-1; 7 bases are a match to TRBD1. V dropped 1 base and J dropped 2; count of bases not matched to a gene: 7. Germline-derived CDR1 and CDR2 are SNHLY and FYNNEI. The CDR3 contains 16 residues. CDR3 protein: CASSEGSGTVNTEAFF. The CDR3 nucleotides are TGTGCCAGCAGTGAAGGTTCGGGGACAGTAAACACTGAAGCTTTCTTT. Full variable domain (remainder filled in from reference TRBV2 and TRBJ1-1): EPEVTQTPSHQVTQMGQEVILRCVPISNHLYFYWYRQILGQKVEFLVSFYNNEISEKSEIFDDQFSVERPDGSNFTLKIRSTKLEDSAMYFCASSEGSGTVNTEAFFGQGTRLTVV.

A remark on this clonotype: The junction departs from the called germline gene at one end, perhaps through a read error. The rearrangement uses TRBV12-3 or TRBV12-4 and TRBJ1-2; 7 bases match TRBD1. The CDR3 is 17 amino acids. The CDR3 DNA reads TGTACCAGCAGTTACGTTGTTTGGGGACAGAACAACTATGGCTACACCTTC. Its translation: CTSSYVVWGQNNYGYTF.

Remarks on this clonotype: A much more abundant neighbour one base away suggests this may be a read error. This sequence joins TRBV4-3 and TRBJ2-3, with a weak D call TRBD1 (5 bases). Germline V CDR1 and CDR2: LGHNA, YSLEER. The V end lost 2 bases, the J end lost 0 bases, and 9 bases lay between the germline ends. This CDR3 is 15 amino acids long. The CDR3 nucleotides are TGCGCCAGCAGCCAAAGGACATCTAGCACAGATACGCAGTATTTT. Translating it yields CASSQRTSSTDTQYF.

Comment on this clonotype: A far larger clone is one nucleotide away, so this likely arose from a read error. The gene calls are TRBV6-5 and TRBJ1-1; no reliable D call. Germline V gene lookup returns CDR1 MNHEY and CDR2 SVGAGI. The CDR3 totals 13 residues. Here the CDR3 reads CASSPGTATGAFF. The CDR3 nucleotides are TGTGCCAGCAGCCCCGGCACGGCAACTGGAGCTTTCTTT.

This clonotype has ten or more counts. V is TRBV30 and J is TRBJ1-1; no clear D gene. The CDR3 length is 11 residues. Germline CDR1 and CDR2: GTSNPN and SVGIG (reference sequence). The V end was cut by 0 bases, the J end by 5 bases, with 4 bases between. CDR3 nucleotides: TGTGCCTGGAGTGTCTTTACTGAAGCTTTCTTT. Its translation: CAWSVFTEAFF.

As regards this clonotype: A read error is possible here, since a much larger clone lies one base away. The V and J genes are TRBV12-3 or TRBV12-4 and TRBJ1-1; the match to TRBD1 covers 8 bases. The CDR3 runs 14 residues. The CDR3 spells CASSPDRGGTGAFF. The CDR3 DNA reads as TGTGCCAGCAGCCCTGACAGGGGTGGAACTGGAGCTTTCTTT.

The rearrangement uses TRBV9 and TRBJ2-7; D is possibly TRBD2 (6 bases). Germline CDR1 and CDR2: SGDLS and YYNGEE. The V gene lost 7 bases and the J gene lost 2 bases, with 13 bases spanning the gap. The CDR3 length is 13 residues. The CDR3 sequence is CASGGDPTYEQYF. The CDR3 DNA reads TGTGCCAGCGGCGGGGACCCGACCTACGAGCAGTACTTC.

At least ten counts were recorded for this clonotype. This sequence joins TRBV28 and TRBJ1-2; no clear D gene. The CDR3 contains 15 residues. Germline values: CDR1 MDHEN, CDR2 SYDVKM. V dropped 5 bases and J dropped 2 bases, with 15 bases sitting between them. The chain's CDR3 is CASSPGPGANYGYTF. The CDR3, as DNA: TGTGCCAGCAGTCCCGGACCGGGCGCAAACTATGGCTACACCTTC.

A word on this clonotype: This may come from a read error, since a much larger clone is one base off. The chain couples TRBV20-1 to TRBJ2-7; 8 bases are shared with TRBD1. V shed 2 bases, J shed 6 bases, and the junction held 18 bases outside the gene matches. In germline, CDR1 is DFQATT, CDR2 SNEGSKA (reference sequence). The CDR3 is made up of 17 amino acids. The CDR3 loop is CSARPAEATGVISEQYF. CDR3 DNA: TGCAGTGCTAGACCCGCAGAGGCGACAGGGGTCATCTCCGAGCAGTACTTC.

This clonotype was picked up one time. Being one base from a much bigger clone, this may be a read error. The rearrangement uses TRBV6-5 and TRBJ1-1; D unresolved. The CDR3 is 14 residues long. Germline V CDR1 and CDR2: MNHEY, SVGAGI. The CDR3 bases are TGTGCCAGCAGTCACTCATCTGGGTCCACTGAAGCTTTCTTT. Amino acid sequence: CASSHSSGSTEAFF.

V usage is TRBV10-3 and J usage is TRBJ2-7; D is perhaps TRBD1 or TRBD2 (5 bases each). Between the trimmed V and J ends, which lost 2 bases and 7 bases, there was a span of 15 bases. Germline assignment: CDR1 ENHRY and CDR2 SYGVKD. This CDR3 has 14 amino acids. In DNA form, the CDR3 reads TGTGCCATCAGTGAGGGGACCCCGATGGGGGAGCAGTACTTC. This sequence encodes CAISEGTPMGEQYF.

This clonotype has only a few counts. The rearrangement links TRBV5-1 to TRBJ2-7; D gene uncertain. Per germline, CDR1 SGHRS and CDR2 YFSETQ. V was shortened by 6 bases and J by 0 bases, with 13 bases between the two germline ends. The CDR3 contains 14 residues. CDR3 nucleotide sequence: TGCGCCAGCACATACACTCCGGGCTCCTACGAGCAGTACTTC. This encodes CASTYTPGSYEQYF.

This sequence joins TRBV7-7 and TRBJ2-3, with D maybe TRBD1 (6 bases). V was shortened by 6 bases and J by 9 bases, with 16 bases between the two germline ends. Germline V gene data show CDR1 as SSHAT and CDR2 as FNYEAQ (reference sequence). The CDR3 extends over 13 amino acids. CDR3 residues: CASSSENRATQYF. The CDR3 DNA reads TGTGCCAGCAGTTCAGAAAACAGGGCAACGCAGTATTTT.

V is TRBV10-2 and J is TRBJ1-2; D unclear. The CDR3 spans 14 residues. Trimming removed 0 bases at V and 3 bases at J, with 8 bases between. In germline, CDR1 is WSHSY, CDR2 SAAADI. The CDR3 DNA reads TGCGCCAGCAGTGAGTCATGGTGGGACTATGGCTACACCTTC. Translated: CASSESWWDYGYTF.

Only one count was recorded for this clonotype. The germline gene is not matched at one end of the junction; a read error may be the cause. This chain connects TRBV20-1 to TRBJ1-6; the match to TRBD1 covers 8 bases. Germline V gene lookup returns CDR1 DFQATT and CDR2 SNEGSKA (reference sequence). The CDR3 extends over 16 amino acids. The CDR3 region is CSAGDRTGTNNSPLHF. The CDR3 DNA is TGCAGTGCTGGAGATCGGACAGGGACGAATAATTCACCCCTCCACTTT.

This clonotype showed up many times. The chain carries TRBV4-3 and TRBJ1-4; D not certain. The CDR3 consists of 14 residues. In germline, CDR1 is LGHNA, CDR2 YSLEER. V lost 0 bases to trimming and J lost 8 bases, with 10 bases between them. CDR3 sequence: CASSQDTGVEKLFF. The CDR3 DNA is TGCGCCAGCAGCCAAGATACCGGGGTGGAAAAACTGTTTTTT.

The chain uses TRBV27 and TRBJ2-1; TRBD1 might be the D (5 bases). This CDR3 comprises 13 residues. Germline CDR1 reads MNHEY; CDR2 reads SMNVEV (reference sequence). V was shortened by 3 bases and J by 5 bases, with 8 bases between the two germline ends. DNA of the CDR3: TGTGCCAGCAGTTTTACCAGGGACAATGAGCAGTTCTTC. This codes for CASSFTRDNEQFF.

V is TRBV4-1 and J is TRBJ2-5; the D gene is possibly TRBD2 (5 bases). The CDR3 has 14 amino acids. V was clipped by 10 bases and J by 5 bases, with 20 bases between them. Germline V CDR1 and CDR2: MGHRA, YSYEKL. CDR3 nucleotides: TGCGCCACCTCAGCTCCGGGGTCCCGGGAGACCCAGTACTTC. Its protein product is CATSAPGSRETQYF.

The chain uses TRBV12-3 or TRBV12-4 and TRBJ1-1; D gene uncertain. V lost 3 bases and J lost 1, with 9 bases in between. This CDR3 comprises 14 residues. The CDR3 loop is CASSFATENTEAFF. CDR3 in DNA: TGTGCCAGCAGTTTCGCCACGGAGAACACTGAAGCTTTCTTT.

This clonotype was seen at least ten times. The V gene is TRBV28, the J gene TRBJ2-7; D call uncertain. The CDR3 runs 11 residues. V lost 6 bases to trimming and J lost 6 bases, with 9 bases between them. Per germline, CDR1 MDHEN and CDR2 SYDVKM. The CDR3 bases are TGTGCCAGCAGCCCCAGCTCCGAGCAGTACTTC. It translates to CASSPSSEQYF. Together with reference TRBV28 and TRBJ2-7, the CDR3 gives the full variable domain: DVKVTQSSRYLVKRTGEKVFLECVQDMDHENMFWYRQDPGLGLRLIYFSYDVKMKEKGDIPEGYSVSREKKERFSLILESASTNQTSMYLCASSPSSEQYFGPGTRLTVT.

The chain joins TRBV5-6 to TRBJ1-1; D is ambiguous. V was trimmed by 1 base and J by 1 base, leaving 14 bases between them. CDR3 length equals 16 residues. The V gene's germline CDR1 is SGHDT and CDR2 YYEEEE. CDR3 DNA: TGTGCCAGCAGCTTGAGAGCAGGTAGATCGAACACTGAAGCTTTCTTT. Protein: CASSLRAGRSNTEAFF.

The rearrangement uses TRBV19 and TRBJ1-5, with a tentative D call TRBD1 (5 bases). The CDR3 has 13 residues. From germline, CDR1 is LNHDA and CDR2 SQIVND (reference sequence). Trimming shortened V by 1 base and J by 7 bases, and 8 bases separated the two germline ends. CDR3 DNA sequence: TGTGCCAGTAGTATAGTTGGGGGACAGCCCCAGCATTTT. Protein sequence: CASSIVGGQPQHF.

This clonotype was seen repeatedly, ten times or more. The DNA of the CDR3 is TGTGCCAGCAGCCGGACGGATGGTTCCTACGAGCAGTACTTC. This sequence encodes CASSRTDGSYEQYF. The chain is built from TRBV28 and TRBJ2-7; no firm D call. CDR3 length: 14 residues. V lost 6 bases and J 1 base, leaving 13 bases between the germline ends. Germline lookup yields CDR1 MDHEN and CDR2 SYDVKM.

This clonotype came up many times. The J gene is TRBJ2-3, the V gene TRBV12-3 or TRBV12-4, with D unclear. V lost 3 bases, J lost 7 bases, and 8 bases lay in between. CDR3 size: 12 residues. DNA of the CDR3: TGTGCCAGCAGTTTGTCGGCTTATACGCAGTATTTT. It codes for CASSLSAYTQYF.

This clonotype was picked up many times. The rearrangement links TRBV7-8 to TRBJ1-4, with TRBD1 identical over 8 bases. This CDR3 spans 14 amino acids. Per germline, CDR1 SGHVS and CDR2 FQNEAQ. V lost 6 bases to trimming and J lost 3 bases; unmatched junction nucleotides: 3. CDR3 nucleotide sequence: TGTGCCAGCAGGTCGACAGGGGCTAATGAAAAACTGTTTTTT. It translates to CASRSTGANEKLFF.

This clonotype was detected a few times. The genes are TRBV12-3 or TRBV12-4 and TRBJ2-3; D is ambiguous. The CDR3 covers 10 residues. CDR3 amino acids: CVTGADTQYF. CDR3 nucleotide sequence: TGTGTAACCGGAGCAGATACGCAGTATTTT.